Shown below are 8 T cell receptor beta chains from a single sample sequenced in a study of neurological immune-mediated disorders. MiXCR was run by TCRdb on the 5' RACE reads, yielding one entry per CDR3 protein. The table lists 50,000 to 60,000 distinct CDR3 sequences, under 2.5% of them singletons. Sample: PBMCs. All receptors come from a middle-aged man with multiple sclerosis.

This clonotype was observed at least ten times. One end of the junction fails to match germline, which may point to a read error. The chain uses TRBV10-3 and TRBJ1-2; no firm D call. The CDR3 has 14 residues. Germline assignment: CDR1 ENHRY and CDR2 SYGVKD. The CDR3 protein is CAITDGNYGYGYTF. CDR3 sequence (DNA): TGTGCCATCACCGACGGTAACTATGGCTATGGGTACACCTTC.

This clonotype was seen at least ten times. The CDR3 DNA sequence: TGTGCCAGCAGCTTAACCACCTACGAGCAGTACTTC. Translated, it gives CASSLTTYEQYF. The chain has TRBV7-2 and TRBJ2-7; D not certain. Per germline, CDR1 SGHTA and CDR2 FQGNSA. V lost 2 bases, J lost 2 bases, and 4 bases lay in between. The CDR3 has 12 residues.

There are many counts of this clonotype. The CDR3 region has the DNA TGTGCCAGCAGCTTAAACCCAGGGTACACAGATACGCAGTATTTT. It encodes CASSLNPGYTDTQYF. The genes are TRBV7-2 and TRBJ2-3; tentatively, D is TRBD1 (5 bases). V dropped 2 bases and J dropped 2 bases, with 11 bases sitting between them. This CDR3 has 15 residues. Germline CDR1 reads SGHTA; CDR2 reads FQGNSA.

The table lists this clonotype with many counts. The J gene is TRBJ2-7, the V gene TRBV28, with TRBD1 matching over 9 bases. The trim removed 8 bases at V and 4 bases at J, leaving 3 bases unmatched. Germline assignment: CDR1 MDHEN and CDR2 SYDVKM. This CDR3 contains 12 residues. The CDR3: CASGTGQYEQYF. The DNA for the CDR3 is TGTGCCAGCGGGACAGGGCAATACGAGCAGTACTTC.

This clonotype was seen at least ten times. The J gene is TRBJ2-1, the V gene TRBV12-3 or TRBV12-4, with 7 bases fitting TRBD1. The CDR3 spans 15 residues. With V trimmed by 6 bases and J by 2 bases, 7 bases remained unmatched. The DNA for the CDR3 is TGTGCCAGCAGATCGGGACAGCGAACCTACAATGAGCAGTTCTTC. Its translation is CASRSGQRTYNEQFF.

This clonotype was picked up many times. The chain recombines TRBV15 with TRBJ1-2; 7 bases agree with TRBD1. There are 16 residues in the CDR3. Unmatched junction bases numbered 9, after V lost 4 bases and J lost 1 base. The germline V gene has CDR1 LNHNV and CDR2 YYDKDF (reference sequence). Written as DNA, the CDR3 is TGTGCCACCAGCAACCCGAGGACAGGTCTTAACTATGGCTACACCTTC. Its translation is CATSNPRTGLNYGYTF.

This clonotype was counted ten times or more. In this CDR3 the conserved last residue, phenylalanine or tryptophan, is missing, so a read error is likely. Because the CDR3's place on the DNA is in doubt, the DNA is left out and the CDR3 is given as listed by TCRdb. J is TRBJ1-2 and V is TRBV11-2; the D call in the table, TRBD1, was not verified against the DNA. Per the germline V gene, CDR1 is SGHAT and CDR2 is FQNNGV. The CDR3 adds up to 12 amino acids, both ends counted. Here the CDR3 reads CASRPSRDQGSP.

This clonotype was seen at least ten times. The chain is built from TRBV9 and TRBJ2-3, with 10 bases lining up with TRBD2. Germline CDR1 reads SGDLS; CDR2 reads YYNGEE. CDR3 length equals 15 residues. The trim removed 3 bases at V and 5 bases at J, leaving 6 bases unmatched. The CDR3 DNA follows: TGTGCCAGCAGCGCTCTAGCGGGGGCAATAGATACGCAGTATTTT. This sequence encodes CASSALAGAIDTQYF.